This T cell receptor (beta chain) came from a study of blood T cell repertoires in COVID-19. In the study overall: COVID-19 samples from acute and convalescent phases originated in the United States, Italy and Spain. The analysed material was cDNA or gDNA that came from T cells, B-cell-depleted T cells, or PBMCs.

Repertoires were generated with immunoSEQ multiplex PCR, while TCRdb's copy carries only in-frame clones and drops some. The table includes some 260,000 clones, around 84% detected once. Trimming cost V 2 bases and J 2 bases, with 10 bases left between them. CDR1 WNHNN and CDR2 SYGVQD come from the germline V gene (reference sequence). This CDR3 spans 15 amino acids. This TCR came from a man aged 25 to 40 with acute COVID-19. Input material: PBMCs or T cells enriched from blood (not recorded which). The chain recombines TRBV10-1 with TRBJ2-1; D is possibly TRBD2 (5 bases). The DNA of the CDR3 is TGCGCCAGCAGTGAGAAGGCTAGCACCTACAATGAGCAGTTCTTC. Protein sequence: CASSEKASTYNEQFF.